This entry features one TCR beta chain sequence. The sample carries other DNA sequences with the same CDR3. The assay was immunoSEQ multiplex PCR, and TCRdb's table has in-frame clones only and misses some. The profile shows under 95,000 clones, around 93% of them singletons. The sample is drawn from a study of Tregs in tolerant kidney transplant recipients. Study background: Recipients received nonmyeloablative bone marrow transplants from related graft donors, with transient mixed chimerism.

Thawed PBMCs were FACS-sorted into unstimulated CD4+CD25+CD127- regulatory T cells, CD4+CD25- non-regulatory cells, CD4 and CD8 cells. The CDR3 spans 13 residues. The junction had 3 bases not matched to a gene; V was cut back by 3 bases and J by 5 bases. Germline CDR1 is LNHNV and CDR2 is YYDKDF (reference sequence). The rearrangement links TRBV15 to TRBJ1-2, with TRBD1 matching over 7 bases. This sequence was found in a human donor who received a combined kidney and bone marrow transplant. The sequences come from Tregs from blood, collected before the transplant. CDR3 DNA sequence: TGTGCCACCAGCAGGGACAGGATTTATGGCTACACCTTC. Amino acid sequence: CATSRDRIYGYTF.